The 19 T cell receptor beta chains below all came from one sample that was sequenced in a study of cytomegalovirus exposure and HLA in healthy donors. The primer mix had 60 Vbeta and 13 Jbeta primers. Assay: immunoSEQ multiplex PCR; the TCRdb copy retains only in-frame clones and omits some. The sample lists 100,000 to 150,000 clones; 73% were seen once. Source material: PBMCs. These receptors were taken from a man aged 60-69 years in good health and CMV-seropositive.

The table lists this clone with a count of one. The chain is built from TRBV10-3 and TRBJ2-5, with a weak D call TRBD2 (5 bases). Germline CDR1 reads ENHRY; CDR2 reads SYGVKD. Trimming took 3 bases from V and 2 from J, leaving 10 bases between them. This CDR3 region has 14 residues. DNA for the CDR3: TGTGCCATCAGTGAATCAGGCGGGCAAGAGACCCAGTACTTC. This gives the protein CAISESGGQETQYF.

The rearrangement uses TRBV2 and TRBJ1-1; no definite D call. There are 13 residues in the CDR3. V was shortened by 3 bases and J by 3 bases, with 8 bases between the two germline ends. CDR1 is SNHLY, CDR2 FYNNEI, per germline. Written as DNA, the CDR3 is TGTGCCAGCAGTGAGACGGGTTACACTGAAGCTTTCTTT. Its translation: CASSETGYTEAFF. Full variable domain (remainder filled in from reference TRBV2 and TRBJ1-1): EPEVTQTPSHQVTQMGQEVILRCVPISNHLYFYWYRQILGQKVEFLVSFYNNEISEKSEIFDDQFSVERPDGSNFTLKIRSTKLEDSAMYFCASSETGYTEAFFGQGTRLTVV.

In this sample, this clone turned up a few times. The CDR3 protein is CASRPRGTEAFF. CDR3 nucleotide sequence: TGTGCCAGTAGGCCGCGGGGAACTGAAGCTTTCTTT. This sequence joins TRBV19 and TRBJ1-1, with D hard to call. CDR3 length: 12 residues. The germline V and J ends were trimmed by 6 bases and 5 bases, with 10 bases remaining between them. The germline gives CDR1 LNHDA, CDR2 SQIVND (reference sequence).

This chain connects TRBV5-6 to TRBJ1-1; the D gene is possibly TRBD1 (6 bases). Germline assignment: CDR1 SGHDT and CDR2 YYEEEE. CDR3 length equals 16 residues. V dropped 0 bases and J dropped 3 bases, with 15 bases sitting between them. The DNA of the CDR3 is TGTGCCAGCAGCTTGGCCTCAGGGGATTCTTACACTGAAGCTTTCTTT. Amino acids: CASSLASGDSYTEAFF.

V usage is TRBV7-9 and J usage is TRBJ2-3; D remains ambiguous. The CDR3 sequence is 13 residues long. Trimming took 6 bases from V and 10 from J, leaving 17 bases between them. CDR1 SEHNR and CDR2 FQNEAQ come from the germline V gene (reference sequence). The CDR3 region has the DNA TGTGCCAGCAGTCATGAGGCCCGGCGTGCGCAGTATTTT. This codes for CASSHEARRAQYF.

CDR3 protein: CASSVASGGLIYNEQFF. Written as DNA, the CDR3 is TGTGCCAGCAGCGTAGCCAGCGGGGGCCTAATATACAATGAGCAGTTCTTC. The rearrangement links TRBV9 to TRBJ2-1; 8 bases fit TRBD2. The CDR3 has 17 amino acids. J was trimmed by 4 bases and V by 0 bases; bases with no gene match: 9. Germline lookup yields CDR1 SGDLS and CDR2 YYNGEE.

V gene TRBV21-1 combines with J gene TRBJ2-3; the table's D call, TRBD1, has no DNA check behind it. TRBV21-1 is a recognized pseudogene. The CDR3 runs to 15 residues. The DNA for the CDR3 is TGTGCCAGCAGCATACGGGACAGGGGCACAGATACGCAGTATTTT. Its translation is CASSIRDRGTDTQYF.

The rearrangement joins TRBV2 to TRBJ2-2; 7 bases are shared with TRBD2. Trimming cost V 4 bases and J 8 bases; bases outside gene matches: 10. CDR3 length: 15 residues. Looked up from germline, CDR1 is SNHLY and CDR2 is FYNNEI. The CDR3 DNA reads TGTGCCAGCAGTGGGTTAGGGACTACCATAGGGGAGCTGTTTTTT. As protein: CASSGLGTTIGELFF.

The chain carries TRBV10-2 and TRBJ1-6; tentatively, D is TRBD1 (6 bases). CDR1 and CDR2 (germline): WSHSY, SAAADI. The CDR3 is 15 amino acids. Trimming removed 2 bases at V and 7 bases at J, with 12 bases between. The CDR3 sequence is CASSEGGHQNSPLHF. The CDR3 coding sequence is TGCGCCAGCAGTGAGGGGGGACACCAGAATTCACCCCTCCACTTT.

V is TRBV6-1 and J is TRBJ1-2; maybe TRBD1 (5 bases). The CDR3 is 13 residues long. The V gene's germline CDR1 is MNHNS and CDR2 SASEGT. The V gene lost 6 bases and the J gene lost 5 bases, with 13 bases spanning the gap. For the CDR3, the DNA is TGTGCCAGCAGACTCAGGGCGCCGTATGGCTACACCTTC. Amino acid sequence: CASRLRAPYGYTF.

This rearrangement joins TRBV27 to TRBJ1-5, with TRBD1 matching over 8 bases. The germline gives CDR1 MNHEY, CDR2 SMNVEV (reference sequence). V gave up 5 bases and J gave up 7 bases; unmatched junction bases: 4. The CDR3 runs 13 residues. CDR3 sequence: CASSPPGGQPQHF. For the CDR3, the DNA is TGTGCCAGCAGTCCTCCAGGGGGCCAGCCCCAGCATTTT.

This clone was counted a few times. The CDR3 DNA reads as TGTGCCAGCAGCTCAGAGAGAGGCTCTGAAGCTTTCTTT. Translated, it gives CASSSERGSEAFF. The rearrangement links TRBV7-9 to TRBJ1-1; D unresolved. V was clipped by 4 bases and J by 6 bases, with 12 bases between them. The V gene's germline CDR1 is SEHNR and CDR2 FQNEAQ (reference sequence). The CDR3 length is 13 residues. Full variable domain (rest looked up from reference TRBV7-9 and TRBJ1-1): DTGVSQNPRHKITKRGQNVTFRCDPISEHNRLYWYRQTLGQGPEFLTYFQNEAQLEKSRLLSDRFSAERPKGSFSTLEIQRTEQGDSAMYLCASSSERGSEAFFGQGTRLTVV.

V is TRBV30 and J is TRBJ1-6; D is uncertain. The CDR3 runs to 14 residues. Germline CDR1 reads GTSNPN; CDR2 reads SVGIG (reference sequence). The V gene lost 0 bases and the J gene lost 1 base, with 4 bases spanning the gap. CDR3 sequence reads: CAWSVQSYNSPLHF. DNA of the CDR3: TGTGCCTGGAGTGTACAGTCCTATAATTCACCCCTCCACTTT.

This clone was observed a handful of times. The rearrangement joins TRBV7-9 to TRBJ1-1; a possible D gene is TRBD1 (6 bases). The germline V gene has CDR1 SEHNR and CDR2 FQNEAQ (reference sequence). With 5 bases removed from V and 0 bases from J, the gap between germline ends came to 10 bases. There are 14 residues in the CDR3. In DNA form, the CDR3 reads TGTGCCAGCAGCCCCGGGGGGCTGAACACTGAAGCTTTCTTT. Translated, it gives CASSPGGLNTEAFF.

This chain uses TRBV9 with TRBJ2-3, with 14 bases fitting TRBD2. CDR1 and CDR2 (germline): SGDLS, YYNGEE. The CDR3 extends over 15 amino acids. Germline trimming cut 3 bases from V and 4 bases from J; bases unmatched to any gene: 1. This CDR3 is CASSAGLAGADTQYF. CDR3 nucleotides: TGTGCCAGCAGCGCGGGACTAGCGGGGGCAGATACGCAGTATTTT.

This chain uses TRBV19 with TRBJ1-4, with a possible D match to TRBD1 (5 bases). From germline, CDR1 is LNHDA and CDR2 SQIVND (reference sequence). V was trimmed by 5 bases and J by 8 bases, leaving 15 bases between them. The CDR3 loop spans 14 amino acids. In nucleotides, the CDR3 is TGTGCCAGTAGTGCCTCGGGGGTTGAAGAAAAACTGTTTTTT. This codes for CASSASGVEEKLFF.

The genes are TRBV7-2 and TRBJ2-7; TRBD1 matches 8 bases. The V segment lost 8 bases and the J segment 7 bases; nucleotides outside the gene matches: 16. This CDR3 is 15 amino acids long. Per the germline V gene, CDR1 is SGHTA and CDR2 is FQGNSA. The CDR3: CASRLTAGGWGEQYF. Here the CDR3 DNA reads TGTGCCAGCCGCCTTACAGCAGGGGGCTGGGGGGAGCAGTACTTC.

The chain recombines TRBV28 with TRBJ1-1; D is unresolved. Germline CDR1 MDHEN, CDR2 SYDVKM. The CDR3 has 11 residues. V was trimmed by 4 bases and J by 11 bases, leaving 11 bases between them. CDR3 bases: TGTGCCAGCAGTTGGGAGGGCTTTGCTTTCTTT. Translating it yields CASSWEGFAFF.

This clone was recorded once. The chain recombines TRBV9 with TRBJ2-7; D remains ambiguous. This CDR3 contains 16 residues. Between the trimmed V and J ends, which lost 0 bases and 3 bases, there was a span of 16 bases. Germline CDR1 reads SGDLS; CDR2 reads YYNGEE. The CDR3 DNA follows: TGTGCCAGCAGCGTAGCTACGTTCATTCCCCTCTACGAGCAGTACTTC. Its translation is CASSVATFIPLYEQYF. The whole variable domain, remainder taken from reference TRBV9 and TRBJ2-7, is DSGVTQTPKHLITATGQRVTLRCSPRSGDLSVYWYQQSLDQGLQFLIQYYNGEERAKGNILERFSAQQFPDLHSELNLSSLELGDSALYFCASSVATFIPLYEQYFGPGTRLTVT.